This entry lists 30 T cell receptor beta chains sequenced from one sample in a study of prognosis after radiotherapy for stage I lung cancer. Two-round multiplex PCR, the amplification method, yielded TCR beta CDR3 from genomic DNA. For every TRBV and TRBJ gene, a specific primer was used in first-round PCR. TCRdb itself ran the multiplex PCR reads through MiXCR, one entry per CDR3 protein. The sample consists of roughly 20,000 distinct CDR3 sequences, 43% of them appearing once. The sequencing here drew on PBMCs, taken before or after stereotactic body radiation therapy (not recorded which). The origin of the receptors is a donor aged 50 or older with non-small cell lung cancer.

This chain connects TRBV20-1 to TRBJ2-5, with 7 bases matching TRBD2. This CDR3 spans 14 amino acids. Germline loops: CDR1 DFQATT, CDR2 SNEGSKA (reference sequence). V gave up 8 bases and J gave up 5 bases; unmatched junction bases: 14. This chain's CDR3 is CSSWAGVLPETQYF. CDR3 nucleotides: TGCAGTTCTTGGGCGGGAGTCCTCCCGGAGACCCAGTACTTC.

This clonotype appeared many times. The V and J genes are TRBV12-3 or TRBV12-4 and TRBJ1-5; D not certain. The V end lost 3 bases, the J end lost 6 bases, and 6 bases lay between the germline ends. The CDR3 contains 12 residues. CDR3 bases: TGTGCCAGCAGTTTTTTGGGTCAGCCCCAGCATTTT. Translating gives CASSFLGQPQHF.

This clonotype is medium-sized in the sample. The V and J genes are TRBV24-1 and TRBJ2-3; 12 positions match TRBD2. Germline V gene sequence: CDR1 KGHDR, CDR2 SFDVKD. This CDR3 has 14 amino acids. V was pared by 7 bases and J by 6 bases, with 4 bases of the junction left unmatched. DNA of the CDR3: TGTGCCACCAGGCCGGGACTAGCGGGCGATACGCAGTATTTT. Residues: CATRPGLAGDTQYF.

In this sample, this clonotype turned up once. DNA for the CDR3: TGTGCCAGCAGCCAAGACCGGGGACTGCTGAACACTGAAGCTTTCTTT. Its translation is CASSQDRGLLNTEAFF. The rearrangement links TRBV3-1 to TRBJ1-1, with a tentative D call TRBD1 (5 bases). Per the germline V gene, CDR1 is LGHDT and CDR2 is YNNKEL (reference sequence). V was trimmed by 0 bases and J by 0 bases, leaving 11 bases between them. CDR3 length: 16 amino acids.

V is TRBV10-2 and J is TRBJ2-4; the match to TRBD2 covers 9 bases. V lost 6 bases, J lost 6 bases, and 9 bases stayed unmatched. The V gene's germline CDR1 is WSHSY and CDR2 SAAADI. The CDR3 covers 15 residues. The CDR3 loop reads CASREAGGAGNIQYF. Written as DNA, the CDR3 is TGCGCCAGCAGGGAGGCGGGAGGGGCGGGAAACATTCAGTACTTC.

Regarding this clonotype: The limits of the CDR3 on the DNA are not certain, so only TCRdb's listed CDR3 is given. V is TRBV12-3 or TRBV12-4 and J is TRBJ2-7. 14 amino acids form the CDR3, both terminal residues included. CDR3 protein: CASILVQTLYEQYF.

This clonotype was seen just once. The chain combines TRBV5-1 with TRBJ2-7; D is possibly TRBD1 (5 bases). The CDR3 runs to 14 residues. The V end lost 6 bases, the J end lost 6 bases, and 19 bases lay between the germline ends. Looked up from germline, CDR1 is SGHRS and CDR2 is YFSETQ. The CDR3 DNA follows: TGCGCCAGCATCTCCACCTGGACATGGGCCGAGCAGTACTTC. This translates into CASISTWTWAEQYF.

The sample holds many counts of this clonotype. V is TRBV20-1 and J is TRBJ2-7; TRBD1 might be the D (5 bases). Germline V gives CDR1 DFQATT, CDR2 SNEGSKA (reference sequence). Trimming removed 5 bases at V and 1 base at J, with 9 bases between. The CDR3 covers 12 residues. The CDR3 DNA sequence: TGCAGTGCTGGGGCCAGGTCCTACGAGCAGTACTTC. It codes for CSAGARSYEQYF.

As concerns this clonotype: This may be a read error: a much more frequent sequence differs by one nucleotide. This chain connects TRBV5-1 to TRBJ2-1, with 10 bases lining up with TRBD2. The CDR3 is 16 amino acids. Germline V gene data show CDR1 as SGHRS and CDR2 as YFSETQ. The CDR3 DNA follows: TGCGCCAGCATCTTGGTGGTAGCGGGAGGTTACAATGAGCAGTTCTTC. Protein product: CASILVVAGGYNEQFF.

This clonotype was recorded many times. This chain joins TRBV5-1 and TRBJ2-5, with 7 bases matching TRBD1. The J segment lost 4 bases and the V segment lost 0 bases, leaving 0 bases of the junction unmatched. Germline CDR1 SGHRS, CDR2 YFSETQ. This CDR3 region has 13 residues. The CDR3 here is CASSLGQGETQYF. Written as DNA, the CDR3 is TGCGCCAGCAGCTTGGGACAGGGAGAGACCCAGTACTTC.

The table lists this clonotype with many counts. The rearrangement joins TRBV9 to TRBJ2-7; no reliable D call. The V and J ends lost 2 bases and 4 bases respectively, with 10 bases between them. The CDR3 has 13 amino acids. Germline V gene sequence: CDR1 SGDLS, CDR2 YYNGEE. The CDR3 DNA reads as TGTGCCAGCAGCGTCCTCCCCTTATACGAGCAGTACTTC. This sequence encodes CASSVLPLYEQYF.

The chain is built from TRBV4-1 and TRBJ2-4; 7 nucleotides line up with TRBD2. CDR1 is MGHRA, CDR2 YSYEKL, per germline. The CDR3 spans 19 residues. The trim removed 0 bases at V and 1 base at J, leaving 12 bases unmatched. Here the CDR3 DNA reads TGCGCCAGCAGCCAAGAACCTGGGGCGGTGCGGGGGGCCAAAAACATTCAGTACTTC. Residues: CASSQEPGAVRGAKNIQYF.

This clonotype was seen at least ten times. J is TRBJ2-3 and V is TRBV9; 7 bases are a match to TRBD2. CDR1 is SGDLS and CDR2 is YYNGEE in the germline V gene. The junction had 4 bases not matched to a gene; V was cut back by 1 base and J by 5 bases. The CDR3 runs to 14 residues. CDR3 in DNA: TGTGCCAGCAGCGTATCCGGGAGGCGAGATACGCAGTATTTT. Translation: CASSVSGRRDTQYF.

The sample holds many counts of this clonotype. The chain links TRBV5-8 to TRBJ2-1; tentatively, D is TRBD2 (5 bases). Germline V gene sequence: CDR1 SGHTS, CDR2 YDEGEE. The V gene lost 0 bases and the J gene lost 3 bases, with 10 bases spanning the gap. This CDR3 spans 15 amino acids. The CDR3 spells CASSLEGVGYNEQFF. In DNA form, the CDR3 reads TGTGCCAGCAGCTTGGAGGGAGTGGGCTACAATGAGCAGTTCTTC.

With respect to this clonotype: The likely explanation is a read error, given a far larger clone one base away. The gene calls are TRBV7-8 and TRBJ2-2; 7 bases are shared with TRBD2. Germline V gene lookup returns CDR1 SGHVS and CDR2 FQNEAQ. V shed 8 bases, J shed 5 bases, and the junction held 8 bases outside the gene matches. The CDR3 loop spans 14 amino acids. The CDR3 reads CASGWDSGTGELFF. Here the CDR3 DNA reads TGTGCCAGCGGCTGGGATAGCGGGACCGGGGAGCTGTTTTTT.

The chain combines TRBV9 with TRBJ2-2; 7 bases fit TRBD2. With 0 bases clipped from V and 5 bases from J, the junction kept 10 bases outside the gene matches. The CDR3 is made up of 17 amino acids. CDR1 and CDR2 from the germline V gene are SGDLS and YYNGEE. The CDR3 DNA sequence: TGTGCCAGCAGCGTAGCCATCGGGAGGTCCTGGACCGGGGAGCTGTTTTTT. Translated, it gives CASSVAIGRSWTGELFF.

CDR3: CASIPRNTGELFF. In DNA form, the CDR3 reads TGTGCCAGCATTCCCCGTAACACCGGGGAGCTGTTTTTT. The chain couples TRBV12-3 or TRBV12-4 to TRBJ2-2, with D hard to call. V lost 7 bases and J lost 2, with 8 bases in between. The CDR3 is made up of 13 amino acids.

The chain employs TRBV11-1 and TRBJ2-1; D is undetermined. This CDR3 spans 16 amino acids. Trimming removed 7 bases at V and 4 bases at J, with 20 bases between. Germline CDR1 and CDR2: SGHAT and FQDESV (reference sequence). CDR3 sequence: CASTSRPSSPYNEQFF. In DNA, the CDR3 is TGTGCCAGCACCTCTCGACCATCCTCCCCTTACAATGAGCAGTTCTTC.

In the case of this clonotype: Germline and junction disagree at one end, which may indicate a read error. The chain links TRBV28 to TRBJ2-2, with a weak D call TRBD2 (5 bases). The germline V gene encodes CDR1 MDHEN and CDR2 SYDVKM. The CDR3 loop spans 12 amino acids. CDR3 region: CASILWTGEPFF. DNA of the CDR3: TGTGCCAGCATTTTGTGGACCGGGGAGCCGTTTTTT.

This chain links TRBV7-3 with TRBJ2-5; TRBD2 aligns across 13 bases. The V gene's germline CDR1 is SGHTA and CDR2 FQGTGA. The CDR3 consists of 22 residues. The trim removed 0 bases at V and 1 base at J, leaving 17 bases unmatched. The CDR3 sequence is CASSLTRGSGTSGNNFQETQYF. DNA for the CDR3: TGTGCCAGCAGCTTAACCCGGGGATCCGGGACTAGCGGGAACAACTTCCAAGAGACCCAGTACTTC.

This clonotype was observed once. A junction end diverges from the germline sequence, so it may reflect a read error. V and J are TRBV14 and TRBJ2-5; D might be TRBD2 (5 bases). Germline V gives CDR1 SGHDN, CDR2 FVKESK. The CDR3 length is 14 residues. Here the CDR3 DNA reads TGTGCCAGCAGCCAAGCCAGGTTGGAGGAGACACAGTACTTC. This codes for CASSQARLEETQYF.

This clonotype was seen many times. The chain links TRBV24-1 to TRBJ2-5; possibly TRBD1 for D (7 bases). The CDR3 has 15 residues. Germline CDR1 KGHDR, CDR2 SFDVKD. V was clipped by 4 bases and J by 5 bases, with 16 bases between them. In DNA, the CDR3 is TGTGCCACCAGTGACGCAGGGGGGTTCGGGGAGACCCAGTACTTC. Its protein product is CATSDAGGFGETQYF.

Many counts were recorded for this clonotype. The V gene is TRBV5-5, the J gene TRBJ2-1, with unresolved D. The V gene's germline CDR1 is SGHKS and CDR2 YYEKEE (reference sequence). The V and J ends lost 0 bases and 5 bases respectively, with 12 bases between them. There are 15 residues in the CDR3. The CDR3 loop is CASSLVGPLDNEQFF. CDR3 sequence (DNA): TGTGCCAGCAGCTTGGTAGGCCCGCTCGACAATGAGCAGTTCTTC.

As to this clonotype: This may stem from a read error, because a much larger clone lies one nucleotide away. The V gene is TRBV7-2, the J gene TRBJ2-1, with 7 bases identical to TRBD2. Germline assignment: CDR1 SGHTA and CDR2 FQGNSA. V shed 3 bases and J 9 bases; nucleotides not matched to a gene: 11. This CDR3 region has 15 residues. Here the CDR3 reads CASSFGGGRAVEQFF. Here the CDR3 DNA reads TGTGCCAGCAGCTTTGGGGGGGGGAGGGCGGTTGAGCAGTTCTTC.

In this sample, this clonotype is medium-sized (0.01 to 0.1%). V usage is TRBV6-1 and J usage is TRBJ2-7; weak D call: TRBD2 (5 bases). CDR1 MNHNS and CDR2 SASEGT come from the germline V gene. The ends were cut back, 5 bases at V and 0 bases at J, with 8 bases in the middle. The CDR3 spans 13 residues. CDR3 in amino acids: CASSPRDSYEQYF. The CDR3 nucleotides read TGTGCCAGCAGTCCACGGGACTCCTACGAGCAGTACTTC.

The rearrangement joins TRBV28 to TRBJ1-6; possible D gene TRBD1, 5 bases. Germline loops: CDR1 MDHEN, CDR2 SYDVKM. Trimming left V 5 bases short and J 3 bases short, with 14 bases between. The CDR3 is made up of 16 amino acids. This CDR3 is CASSPGRLFYNSPLHF. CDR3 in DNA: TGTGCCAGCAGTCCGGGACGGCTGTTCTATAATTCACCCCTCCACTTT.

As concerns this clonotype: This probably arose from a read error, given a far larger clone one base away. The chain uses TRBV6-2 or TRBV6-3 and TRBJ1-2; D remains unclear. The CDR3 consists of 15 residues. Trimming took 6 bases from V and 8 from J, leaving 22 bases between them. Looked up from germline, CDR1 is MNHEY and CDR2 is SVGEGT. The CDR3 DNA reads as TGTGCCAGCAGGGAAAACCACGCGGGCCTCTCGGGCTACACCTTC. It is translated as CASRENHAGLSGYTF.

This clonotype was counted many times. The rearrangement joins TRBV20-1 to TRBJ1-5; D call uncertain. This CDR3 contains 13 residues. Germline loops: CDR1 DFQATT, CDR2 SNEGSKA (reference sequence). V gave up 3 bases and J gave up 4 bases, with 10 bases separating them. DNA of the CDR3: TGCAGTGCTAGTTCGTCGGGTAATCAGCCCCAGCATTTT. Encoded protein: CSASSSGNQPQHF.

By frequency in the sample, this clonotype is medium-sized. The chain links TRBV27 to TRBJ2-1; 7 positions match TRBD1. The CDR3 runs 12 residues. Per germline, CDR1 MNHEY and CDR2 SMNVEV (reference sequence). The junction had 5 bases not matched to a gene; V was cut back by 5 bases and J by 10 bases. The CDR3, as DNA: TGTGCCAGCAGTCCCGGGACAGAAGAGCAGTTCTTC. Translation gives CASSPGTEEQFF.

With regard to this clonotype: It may be a read error: a sequence one base away is much more abundant. The chain is built from TRBV5-5 and TRBJ2-7, with 7 bases fitting TRBD1. Germline V gene data show CDR1 as SGHKS and CDR2 as YYEKEE (reference sequence). V shed 2 bases and J 7 bases; nucleotides not matched to a gene: 12. The CDR3 loop spans 15 amino acids. The CDR3 region is CASSFSGKGGREQYF. DNA of the CDR3: TGTGCCAGCAGCTTTTCCGGGAAAGGGGGCCGGGAGCAGTACTTC.